A selection of T cell receptor beta chains follows, all from one sample in a study of glioma-infiltrating T cells. TCRdb independently ran MiXCR on the multiplex PCR reads; one entry per CDR3 protein. Among 150,000 or so distinct CDR3 sequences listed, approximately 40% were seen once. The specimen was glioma tissue, nonneoplastic brain tissue, or PBMCs (not recorded which). Source of these receptors: a human donor with low-grade glioma or glioblastoma, undergoing nonglioma brain surgery, or in good health (not recorded which). CDR3s include the opening cysteine and the closing phenylalanine or tryptophan. The D gene is left open where the match is weak. The size entry is marked missing in some rows and otherwise reads once, few, many or a size class.

clone size	D gene	V gene	J gene	CDR3 protein	CDR3 DNA
NA	TRBD1	TRBV25-1	TRBJ2-1	CASSHRDRGNEQFF	TGTGCCAGCAGTCACCGGGACAGGGGCAATGAGCAGTTCTTC
few	NA	TRBV6-2/TRBV6-3	TRBJ2-1	CASSPELVDEQFF	TGTGCCAGCAGTCCGGAACTAGTGGATGAGCAGTTCTTC
NA	NA	TRBV6-4	TRBJ1-2	CASSDSGSYGYTF	TGTGCCAGCAGTGACTCCGGGTCCTATGGCTACACCTTC
NA	TRBD1	TRBV25-1	TRBJ1-6	CASSDDRVNSPLHF	TGTGCCAGCAGTGATGACAGGGTAAATTCACCCCTCCACTTT
few	TRBD1	TRBV27	TRBJ1-2	CASSGVAGQANYGYTF	TGTGCCAGCAGTGGCGTTGCCGGACAGGCCAACTATGGCTACACCTTC
NA	NA	TRBV20-1	TRBJ1-1	CSARDRGGPAFF	TGCAGTGCTAGAGATAGAGGAGGACCCGCTTTCTTT
NA	NA	TRBV3-1	TRBJ2-7	CASSQREWVYEQYF	TGTGCCAGCAGCCAACGGGAGTGGGTTTACGAGCAGTACTTC
few	TRBD1	TRBV6-2/TRBV6-3	TRBJ1-6	CASSRDRGLISPLHF	TGTGCCAGCAGCCGGGACAGGGGGCTTATTTCACCCCTCCACTTT
once	NA	TRBV4-2	TRBJ2-7	CASSQGTPFPYEQYF	TGTGCCAGCAGCCAAGGGACTCCTTTTCCGTATGAGCAGTACTTC
NA	NA	TRBV6-5	TRBJ1-3	CASSYSENGNTIYF	TGTGCCAGCAGTTACTCAGAGAACGGAAACACCATATATTTT
NA	NA	TRBV15	TRBJ2-1	CATSRDRVGGNEQFF	TGTGCCACCAGCAGAGATCGGGTCGGGGGCAATGAGCAGTTCTTC
few	TRBD2	TRBV7-2	TRBJ2-2	CASSQSGGASGELFF	TGTGCCAGCAGCCAGAGCGGGGGGGCGAGCGGGGAGCTGTTTTTT
few	NA	TRBV6-1	TRBJ2-7	CASQASTVTYEQYF	TGTGCCAGCCAGGCGTCGACGGTTACCTACGAGCAGTACTTC
NA	NA	TRBV29-1	TRBJ1-1	CSVEPGKAFF	TGCAGCGTTGAACCGGGGAAAGCTTTCTTT
NA	NA	TRBV2	TRBJ2-2	CASTISPLTGELFF	TGTGCCAGCACTATCAGCCCTCTCACCGGGGAGCTGTTTTTT
many	NA	TRBV4-2	TRBJ2-1	CASSQGGPNEQFF	TGTGCCAGCAGCCAAGGAGGTCCGAATGAGCAGTTCTTC
NA	NA	TRBV6-1	TRBJ2-1	CASSEAKIANEQFF	TGTGCCAGCAGTGAAGCGAAAATAGCCAATGAGCAGTTCTTC
few	TRBD2	TRBV6-6	TRBJ2-1	CASSYSGLAGDEQFF	TGTGCCAGCAGTTACTCTGGACTAGCGGGGGATGAGCAGTTCTTC
many	NA	TRBV20-1	TRBJ2-1	CSAISSVDYNEQFF	TGCAGTGCCATATCTAGCGTAGATTACAATGAGCAGTTCTTC
few	NA	TRBV20-1	TRBJ2-1	CSADGLLKQFF	TGCAGTGCTGACGGACTCCTGAAGCAGTTCTTC
NA	TRBD1	TRBV28	TRBJ2-1	CASSPRGQMKFF	TGTGCCAGCAGTCCGAGGGGACAGATGAAGTTCTTC
NA	TRBD1	TRBV7-2	TRBJ2-7	CASSVPLTGQGRLLYSYEQYF	TGTGCCAGCAGCGTTCCGCTGACGGGACAGGGGCGACTATTATACTCCTACGAGCAGTACTTC
many	NA	TRBV7-3	TRBJ1-1	CASSEFPNTEAFF	TGTGCCAGCAGCGAGTTCCCTAACACTGAAGCTTTCTTT
NA	TRBD1	TRBV6-2/TRBV6-3	TRBJ1-4	CASSSGQGVEKLSF	TGTGCCAGCAGTTCCGGACAGGGGGTTGAAAAACTGTCTTTT
NA	TRBD2	TRBV11-3	TRBJ2-1	CASSFETSGTESYNEQFF	TGTGCCAGCAGCTTCGAGACTAGCGGGACCGAATCCTACAATGAGCAGTTCTTC
NA	TRBD2	TRBV27	TRBJ2-3	CASSFYPGLAGGTDTQYF	TGTGCCAGCAGTTTCTATCCGGGACTAGCGGGAGGCACAGATACGCAGTATTTT
NA	NA	TRBV2	TRBJ1-1	CASSERGRAEAFF	TGTGCCAGCAGTGAAAGGGGCCGAGCTGAAGCTTTCTTT